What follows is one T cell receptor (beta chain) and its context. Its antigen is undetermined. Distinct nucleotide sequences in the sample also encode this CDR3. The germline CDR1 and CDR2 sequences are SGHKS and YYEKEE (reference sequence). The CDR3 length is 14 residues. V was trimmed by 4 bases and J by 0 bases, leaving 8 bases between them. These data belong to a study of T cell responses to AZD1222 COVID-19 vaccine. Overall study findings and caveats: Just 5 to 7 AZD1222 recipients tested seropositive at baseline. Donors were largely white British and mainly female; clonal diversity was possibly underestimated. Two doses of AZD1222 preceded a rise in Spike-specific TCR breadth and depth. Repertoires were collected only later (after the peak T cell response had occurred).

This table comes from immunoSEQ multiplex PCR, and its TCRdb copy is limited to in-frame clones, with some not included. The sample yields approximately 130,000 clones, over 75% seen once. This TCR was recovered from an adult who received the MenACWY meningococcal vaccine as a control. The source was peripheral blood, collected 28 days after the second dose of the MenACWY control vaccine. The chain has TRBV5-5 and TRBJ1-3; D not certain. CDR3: CASSRGSSGNTIYF. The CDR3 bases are TGTGCCAGCAGCCGCGGTAGCTCTGGAAACACCATATATTTT.